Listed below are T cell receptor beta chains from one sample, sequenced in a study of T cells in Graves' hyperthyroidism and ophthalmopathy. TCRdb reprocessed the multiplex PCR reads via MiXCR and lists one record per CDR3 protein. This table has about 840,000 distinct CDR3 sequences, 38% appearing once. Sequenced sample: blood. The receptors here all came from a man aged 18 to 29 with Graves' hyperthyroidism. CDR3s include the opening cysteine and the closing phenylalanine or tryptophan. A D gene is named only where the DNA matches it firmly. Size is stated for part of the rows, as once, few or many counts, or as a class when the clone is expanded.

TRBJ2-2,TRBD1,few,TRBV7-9,TGTGCCAGCAGCTTAGGGAGCAGGACAGGAGACACCGGGGAGCTGTTTTTT,CASSLGSRTGDTGELFF
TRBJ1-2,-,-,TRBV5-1,TGCGCCAGCAGCTTTGGGGAAAATGAGCACTATGGCTACACCTTC,CASSFGENEHYGYTF
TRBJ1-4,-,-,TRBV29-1,TGCAGCGTCGAGACCCTTAGGGCAAGTGAAAAACTGTTTTTT,CSVETLRASEKLFF
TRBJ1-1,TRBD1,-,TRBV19,TGTGCCAGTGCAACAGGGAGGGGGCGACACACTGAAGCTTTCTTT,CASATGRGRHTEAFF
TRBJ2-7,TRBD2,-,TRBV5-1,TGCGCCAGCAAGGTAGCTAGCGGCCCCTACGAGCAGTACTTC,CASKVASGPYEQYF
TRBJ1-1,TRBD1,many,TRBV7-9,TGTGCCAGCAGCCAGACGGGACAGGCGAACACTGAAGCTTTCTTT,CASSQTGQANTEAFF
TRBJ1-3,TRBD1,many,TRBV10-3,TGTGCCATCAGGACAGGGGGCGCAGAGGGAAACACCATATATTTT,CAIRTGGAEGNTIYF
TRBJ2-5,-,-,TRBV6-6,TGTGCCAGCAGTTCGGGGGATGGGTCCCAGTACTTC,CASSSGDGSQYF
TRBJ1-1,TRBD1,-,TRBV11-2,TGTGCCAGCAGGATGGACAGGGGGGACACTGAAGCTTTCTTT,CASRMDRGDTEAFF
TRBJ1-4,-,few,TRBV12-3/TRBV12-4,TGTGCCAGCAGTTTGTATGCCCCTGGCGGGGAAAAACTGTTTTTT,CASSLYAPGGEKLFF
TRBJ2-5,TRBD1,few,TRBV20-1,TGCAGTGCTAGAGATCGGACAGGGTCTGAGACCCAGTACTTC,CSARDRTGSETQYF
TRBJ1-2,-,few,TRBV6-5,TGTGCCAGCACCGCAAAGCGGGTTGTGAGCTATGGCTACACCTTC,CASTAKRVVSYGYTF
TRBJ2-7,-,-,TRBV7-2,TGTGCCAGCAGCTCAGGGCCAGTCTACGAGCAGTACTTC,CASSSGPVYEQYF
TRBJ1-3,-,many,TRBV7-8,TGTGCCAGCAGCCACCGGGATGTTATCTCTGGAAACACCATATATTTT,CASSHRDVISGNTIYF
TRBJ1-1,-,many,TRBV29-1,TGCAGCGTGGACGGCACGAACACTGAAGCTTTCTTT,CSVDGTNTEAFF
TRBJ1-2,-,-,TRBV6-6,TGTGCCACCGCACATACCCGGTATGGCTACACCTTC,CATAHTRYGYTF
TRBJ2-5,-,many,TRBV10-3,TGTGCCATCATGGAGACATTCCAAGAGACCCAGTACTTC,CAIMETFQETQYF
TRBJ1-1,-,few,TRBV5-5,TGTGCCAGCAGCCAAGATCTGGTACGGATGAACACTGAAGCTTTCTTT,CASSQDLVRMNTEAFF
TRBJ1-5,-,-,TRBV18,TGTGCCAGCTCACCTTACGCCGACGGTCAGCCCCAGCATTTT,CASSPYADGQPQHF
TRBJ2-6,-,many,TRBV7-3,TGTGCCAGCAGCTTATTGGCTGGGGCCAACGTCCTGACTTTC,CASSLLAGANVLTF
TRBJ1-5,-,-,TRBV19,TGTGCCAGTAGCCACTCTTTTCGGGGCCTGGATCAGCCCCAGCATTTT,CASSHSFRGLDQPQHF
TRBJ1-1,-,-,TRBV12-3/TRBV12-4,TGTGCCAGCAGGCCGGACAGAGCTTACACTGAAGCTTTCTTT,CASRPDRAYTEAFF
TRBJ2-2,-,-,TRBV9,TGTGCCAGCAGCGTAGATGGGGGAGGAAGCGGGGAGCTGTTTTTT,CASSVDGGGSGELFF
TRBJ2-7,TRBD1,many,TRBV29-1,TGCAGCGTTTACAGGGGGCTCGAGCAGTACTTC,CSVYRGLEQYF
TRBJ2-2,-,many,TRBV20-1,TGCAGTGCTACAGGGCTTAACACCGGGGAGCTGTTTTTT,CSATGLNTGELFF
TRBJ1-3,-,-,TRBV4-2,TGTGCCAGCAGCCCCGGAGTCGGGCCGGGAAACACCATATATTTT,CASSPGVGPGNTIYF
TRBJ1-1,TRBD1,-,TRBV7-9,TGTGCCAGCAGCTTAGCAGGGGGCAGGGATGAAGCTTTCTTT,CASSLAGGRDEAFF
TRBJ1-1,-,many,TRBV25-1,TGTGCCAGCAGTGAGTTGGGGGAAAGCACTGAAGCTTTCTTT,CASSELGESTEAFF
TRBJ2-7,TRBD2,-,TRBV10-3,TGTGCCATCAGTTTTATGGGACTAGCGGAAACCTACGAGCAGTACTTC,CAISFMGLAETYEQYF
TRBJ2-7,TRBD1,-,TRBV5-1,TGCGCCAGTAGACTCGACAGGGGGCCTTCCTACGAGCAGTACTTC,CASRLDRGPSYEQYF
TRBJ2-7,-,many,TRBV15,TGTGCCACCAGCAGAGGCAAGGGCAGTTACTACGAGCAGTACTTC,CATSRGKGSYYEQYF
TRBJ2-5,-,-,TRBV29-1,TGCAGCGCCGAGGGCGGAGAGACCCAGTACTTC,CSAEGGETQYF
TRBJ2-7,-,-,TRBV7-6,TGTGCCAGCAGCTTAATAGGGGGGGAAGGCGACGAGCAGTACTTC,CASSLIGGEGDEQYF
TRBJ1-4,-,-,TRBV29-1,TGCAGCGTTGTCCGGCAAAACACTGAAAAACTGTTTTTT,CSVVRQNTEKLFF
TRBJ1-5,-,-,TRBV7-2,TGTGCCAGCAGCTCCGGGGGGGAGCCCCAGCATTTT,CASSSGGEPQHF
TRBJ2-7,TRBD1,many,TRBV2,TGTGCCAGCAGATGGGGACAGACCTACGAGCAGTACTTC,CASRWGQTYEQYF
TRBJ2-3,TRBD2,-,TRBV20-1,TGCAGTGCTAGGGGGCTAGCGGACTCCACAGATACGCAGTATTTT,CSARGLADSTDTQYF
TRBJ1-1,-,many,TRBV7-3,TGTGCCAGCAGCTTAAGGCAGGGTGGAGCAGCTTTCTTT,CASSLRQGGAAFF
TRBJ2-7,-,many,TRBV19,TGTGCCAGTAGTTCGACGACTAGTTCCTACGAGCAGTACTTC,CASSSTTSSYEQYF
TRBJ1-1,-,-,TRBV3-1,TGTGCCAGCAGCCTGGGACTCCTTGAAGCTTTCTTT,CASSLGLLEAFF
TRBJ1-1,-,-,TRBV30,TGTGCCTTCTGGACATTCAATGAAGCTTTCTTT,CAFWTFNEAFF
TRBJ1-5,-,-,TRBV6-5,TGTGCCAGCAGTTCACAGGCCCCCAATCAGCCCCAGCATTTT,CASSSQAPNQPQHF
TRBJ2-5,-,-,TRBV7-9,TGTGCCAGCAGCTTCGAGGGCCAATGGACCCAGTACTTC,CASSFEGQWTQYF
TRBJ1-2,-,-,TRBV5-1,TGCGCCAGCAGCACCCTAGCGGGGCCGAATGGCTACACCTTC,CASSTLAGPNGYTF
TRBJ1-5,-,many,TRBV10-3,TGTGCCATCAGTGAGTTTAGGAGAGGTAACAATCAGCCCCAGCATTTT,CAISEFRRGNNQPQHF
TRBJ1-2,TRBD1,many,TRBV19,TGTGCCAGTATCGACAGGGAGTTTGGCTACACCTTC,CASIDREFGYTF
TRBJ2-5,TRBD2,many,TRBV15,TGTGCCACCGGGGGGGGAAGAGAGACCCAGTACTTC,CATGGGRETQYF
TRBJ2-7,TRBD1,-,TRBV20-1,TGCAGTGCTAGAGACGACAGGGAGCTGTACGAGCAGTACTTC,CSARDDRELYEQYF
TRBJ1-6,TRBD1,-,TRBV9,TGTGCCAGCAGCAAGGAGGGGGCGGCCAATTCACCCCTCCACTTT,CASSKEGAANSPLHF
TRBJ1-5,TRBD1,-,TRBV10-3,TGTGCCATCAGTGGGACAGGGGGACCGGGTCGCAATCAGCCCCAGCATTTT,CAISGTGGPGRNQPQHF
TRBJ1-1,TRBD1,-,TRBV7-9,TGTGCCAGCAGCTTGGGACAGGGAAAAAGGAACACTGAAGCTTTCTTT,CASSLGQGKRNTEAFF
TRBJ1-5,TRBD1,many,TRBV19,TGTGCCAGCGGACAGGGGTATAGCAATCAGCCCCAGCATTTT,CASGQGYSNQPQHF
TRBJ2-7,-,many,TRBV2,TGTGCCAGCAGTGAAAAGGGTATCTACGAGCAGTACTTC,CASSEKGIYEQYF